This entry concerns a single T cell receptor beta chain. Authors' data handling: Amplified reference gene primers provided the basis for estimating nucleated cell counts. Sequencing used immunoSEQ multiplex PCR; TCRdb keeps in-frame clones, though not all of them. V and J calls and clone size are copied from that table; D and trimming were computed from the DNA. Here the sample spans about 270,000 clones, roughly 88% being singletons. V trimming: 0 bases; J trimming: 1 base; junction bases outside the gene matches: 8. Per the germline V gene, CDR1 is LGHNA and CDR2 is YNFKEQ. CDR3 length: 19 amino acids. This specimen comes from a study of blood T cell repertoires in COVID-19. Study in general: COVID-19 samples collected from the United States, Italy and Spain covered acute and convalescent phases.

Material: PBMCs or T cells enriched from blood (not recorded which). This receptor was identified in a woman aged 40 to 50 with acute COVID-19. The gene calls are TRBV4-2 and TRBJ1-6; 8 nucleotides align to TRBD1. This CDR3 is CASSQDRAGGLSYNSPLHF. CDR3 coding DNA: TGTGCCAGCAGCCAAGATCGTGCAGGGGGCCTTTCCTATAATTCACCCCTCCACTTT.